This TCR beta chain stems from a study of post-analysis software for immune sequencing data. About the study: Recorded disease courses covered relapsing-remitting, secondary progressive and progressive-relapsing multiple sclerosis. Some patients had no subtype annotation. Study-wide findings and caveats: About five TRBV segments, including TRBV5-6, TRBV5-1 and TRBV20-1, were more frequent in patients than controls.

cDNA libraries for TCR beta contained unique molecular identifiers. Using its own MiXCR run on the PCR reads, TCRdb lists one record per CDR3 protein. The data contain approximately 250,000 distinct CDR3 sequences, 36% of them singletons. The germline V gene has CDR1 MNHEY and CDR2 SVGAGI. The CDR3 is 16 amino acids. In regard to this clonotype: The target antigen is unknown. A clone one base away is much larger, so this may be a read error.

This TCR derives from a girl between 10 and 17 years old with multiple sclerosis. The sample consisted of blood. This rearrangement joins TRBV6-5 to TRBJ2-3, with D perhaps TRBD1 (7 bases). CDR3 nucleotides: TGTACCAGCAGTTACTTCGGCGGGACAGCCACAGATACGCAGTATTTT. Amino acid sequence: CTSSYFGGTATDTQYF.